This T cell receptor (beta chain) was retrieved from a study of cytomegalovirus exposure and HLA in healthy donors. The CDR3 extends over 15 amino acids. Germline CDR1 is LGHNA and CDR2 is YSLEER. V dropped 0 bases and J dropped 4 bases, with 12 bases sitting between them. 13 Jbeta primers and 60 Vbeta primers were used for the PCR. Sequencing used immunoSEQ multiplex PCR; TCRdb keeps in-frame clones, though not all of them. This sample's clone table lists 100,000 to 150,000 clones. V is TRBV4-3 and J is TRBJ1-2, with D perhaps matching TRBD1 (5 bases). Sequenced input: PBMCs. The TCR sequence derives from a man aged 25-45 years in good health and CMV-seronegative. For the CDR3, the DNA is TGCGCCAGCAGCCAAGATAGGGGAGGAGGCTATGGCTACACCTTC. Amino acids: CASSQDRGGGYGYTF.